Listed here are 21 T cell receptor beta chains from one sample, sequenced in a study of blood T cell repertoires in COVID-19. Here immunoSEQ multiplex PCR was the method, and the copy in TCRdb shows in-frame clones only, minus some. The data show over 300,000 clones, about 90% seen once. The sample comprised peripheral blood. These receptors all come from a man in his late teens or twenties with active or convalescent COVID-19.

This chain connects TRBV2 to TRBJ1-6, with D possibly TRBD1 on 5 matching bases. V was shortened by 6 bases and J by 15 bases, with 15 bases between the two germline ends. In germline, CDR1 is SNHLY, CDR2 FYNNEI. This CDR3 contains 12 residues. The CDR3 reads CASSPNRQLLHF. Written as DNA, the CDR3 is TGTGCCAGCAGCCCGAACAGACAGCTCCTCCACTTT.

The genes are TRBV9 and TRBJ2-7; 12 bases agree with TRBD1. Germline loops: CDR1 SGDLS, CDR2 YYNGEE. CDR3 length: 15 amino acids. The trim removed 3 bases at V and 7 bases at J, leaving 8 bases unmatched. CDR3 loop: CASSAPGQGAREQYF. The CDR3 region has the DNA TGTGCCAGCAGCGCCCCGGGACAGGGGGCGAGGGAGCAGTACTTC.

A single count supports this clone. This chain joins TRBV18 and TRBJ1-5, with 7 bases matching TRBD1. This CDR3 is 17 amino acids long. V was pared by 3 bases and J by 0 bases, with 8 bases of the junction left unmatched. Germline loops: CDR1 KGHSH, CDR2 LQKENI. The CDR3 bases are TGTGCCAGCTCACCGGGGGCAGGGGGAATTAGCAATCAGCCCCAGCATTTT. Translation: CASSPGAGGISNQPQHF.

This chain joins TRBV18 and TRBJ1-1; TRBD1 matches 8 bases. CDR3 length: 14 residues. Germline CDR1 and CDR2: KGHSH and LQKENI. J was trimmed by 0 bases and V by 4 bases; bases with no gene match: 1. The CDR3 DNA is TGTGCCAGCTCACTACAGGGGGTGAACACTGAAGCTTTCTTT. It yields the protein CASSLQGVNTEAFF.

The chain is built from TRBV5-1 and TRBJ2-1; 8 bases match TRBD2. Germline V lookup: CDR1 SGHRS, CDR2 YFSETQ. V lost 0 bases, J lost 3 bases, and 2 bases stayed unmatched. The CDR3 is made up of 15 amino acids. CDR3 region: CASSLVGTSYNEQFF. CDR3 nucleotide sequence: TGCGCCAGCAGCTTGGTTGGGACTAGCTACAATGAGCAGTTCTTC.

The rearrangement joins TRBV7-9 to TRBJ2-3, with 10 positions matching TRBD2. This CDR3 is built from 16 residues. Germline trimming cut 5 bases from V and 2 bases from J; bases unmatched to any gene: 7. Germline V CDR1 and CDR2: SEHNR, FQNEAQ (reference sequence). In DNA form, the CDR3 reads TGTGCCAGCAGCCCCTGGAGCGGGGGGGACACAGATACGCAGTATTTT. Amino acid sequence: CASSPWSGGDTDTQYF.

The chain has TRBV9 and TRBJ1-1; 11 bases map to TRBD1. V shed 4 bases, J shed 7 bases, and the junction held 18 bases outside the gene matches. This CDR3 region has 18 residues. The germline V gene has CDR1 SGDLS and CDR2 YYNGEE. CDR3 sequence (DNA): TGTGCCAGCAGCTCAGATGTAGGACAGGGGGCGCGACCTATTGAAGCTTTCTTT. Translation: CASSSDVGQGARPIEAFF.

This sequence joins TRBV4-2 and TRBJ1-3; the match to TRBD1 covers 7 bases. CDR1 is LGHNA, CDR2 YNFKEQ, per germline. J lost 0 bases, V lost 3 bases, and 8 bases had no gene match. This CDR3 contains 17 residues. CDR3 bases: TGTGCCAGCAGCCAGCCAGGGGGGTCCCTCTCTGGAAACACCATATATTTT. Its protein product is CASSQPGGSLSGNTIYF.

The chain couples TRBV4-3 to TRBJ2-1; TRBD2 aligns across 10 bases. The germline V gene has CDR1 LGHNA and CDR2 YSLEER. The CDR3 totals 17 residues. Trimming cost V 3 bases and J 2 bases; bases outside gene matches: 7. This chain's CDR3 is CASSHGGLAGAYNEQFF. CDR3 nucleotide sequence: TGCGCCAGCAGCCACGGGGGGCTAGCGGGGGCCTACAATGAGCAGTTCTTC.

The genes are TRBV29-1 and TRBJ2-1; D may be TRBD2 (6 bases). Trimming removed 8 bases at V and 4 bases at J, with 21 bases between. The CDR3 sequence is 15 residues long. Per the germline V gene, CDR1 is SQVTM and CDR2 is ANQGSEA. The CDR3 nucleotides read TGCAGCAGTGGAGGTAAGGGCGCGGGATACAATGAGCAGTTCTTC. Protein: CSSGGKGAGYNEQFF.

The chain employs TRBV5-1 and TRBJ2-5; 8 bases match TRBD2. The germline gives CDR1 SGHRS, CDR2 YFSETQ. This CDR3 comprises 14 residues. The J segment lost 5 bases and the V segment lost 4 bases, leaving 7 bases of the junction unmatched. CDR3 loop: CASSGGGPGETQYF. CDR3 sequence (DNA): TGCGCCAGCAGCGGCGGGGGGCCTGGGGAGACCCAGTACTTC. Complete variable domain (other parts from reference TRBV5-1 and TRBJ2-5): KAGVTQTPRYLIKTRGQQVTLSCSPISGHRSVSWYQQTPGQGLQFLFEYFSETQRNKGNFPGRFSGRQFSNSRSEMNVSTLELGDSALYLCASSGGGPGETQYFGPGTRLLVL.

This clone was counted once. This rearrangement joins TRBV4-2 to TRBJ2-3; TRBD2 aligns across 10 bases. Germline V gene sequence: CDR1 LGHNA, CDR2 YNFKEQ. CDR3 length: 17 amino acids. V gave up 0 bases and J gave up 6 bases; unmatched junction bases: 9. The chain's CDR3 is CASSQEASGRQGDTQYF. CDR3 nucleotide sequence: TGTGCCAGCAGCCAAGAGGCTAGCGGGAGACAGGGGGATACGCAGTATTTT.

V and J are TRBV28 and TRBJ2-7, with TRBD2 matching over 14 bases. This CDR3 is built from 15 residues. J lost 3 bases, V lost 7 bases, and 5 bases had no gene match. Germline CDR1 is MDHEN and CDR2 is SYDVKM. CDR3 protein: CASKGGTSGSYEQYF. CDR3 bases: TGTGCCAGCAAGGGGGGGACTAGCGGGAGCTACGAGCAGTACTTC.

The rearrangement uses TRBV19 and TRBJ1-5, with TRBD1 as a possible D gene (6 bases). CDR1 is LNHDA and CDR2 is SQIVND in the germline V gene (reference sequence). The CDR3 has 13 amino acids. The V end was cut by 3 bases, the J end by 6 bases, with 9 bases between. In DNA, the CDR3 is TGTGCCAGTAGTATTTCAGGGGCTCAGCCCCAGCATTTT. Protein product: CASSISGAQPQHF.

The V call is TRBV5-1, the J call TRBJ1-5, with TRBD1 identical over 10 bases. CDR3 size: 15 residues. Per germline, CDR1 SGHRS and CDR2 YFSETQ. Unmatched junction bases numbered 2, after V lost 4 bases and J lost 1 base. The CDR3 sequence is CASSPGQGSNQPQHF. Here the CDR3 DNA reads TGCGCCAGCAGCCCGGGACAGGGGAGCAATCAGCCCCAGCATTTT.

The CDR3, as DNA: TGTGCCAGCTCGGAGGACAGGTCTAATTCACCCCTCCACTTT. Protein sequence: CASSEDRSNSPLHF. V and J are TRBV18 and TRBJ1-6; 7 positions match TRBD1. The CDR3 covers 14 residues. The V and J ends lost 6 bases and 6 bases, in that order; junction bases with no gene match: 5. From germline, CDR1 is KGHSH and CDR2 LQKENI.

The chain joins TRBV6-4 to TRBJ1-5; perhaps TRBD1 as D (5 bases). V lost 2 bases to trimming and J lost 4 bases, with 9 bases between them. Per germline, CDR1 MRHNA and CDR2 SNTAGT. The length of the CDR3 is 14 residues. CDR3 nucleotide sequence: TGTGCCAGCAGTGACCTCACAGGAAATCAGCCCCAGCATTTT. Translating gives CASSDLTGNQPQHF.

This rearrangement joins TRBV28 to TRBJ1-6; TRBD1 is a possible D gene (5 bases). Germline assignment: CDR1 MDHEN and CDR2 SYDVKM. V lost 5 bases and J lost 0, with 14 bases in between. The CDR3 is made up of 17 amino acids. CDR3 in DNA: TGTGCCAGCAGTGATCCCGGGACTGGCTCCTATAATTCACCCCTCCACTTT. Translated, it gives CASSDPGTGSYNSPLHF.

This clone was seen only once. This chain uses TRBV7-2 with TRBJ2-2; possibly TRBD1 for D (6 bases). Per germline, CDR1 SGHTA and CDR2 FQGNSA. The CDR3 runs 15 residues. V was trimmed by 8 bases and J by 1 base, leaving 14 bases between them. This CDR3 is CASDRTGMNTGELFF. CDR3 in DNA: TGTGCCAGCGACCGAACAGGGATGAACACCGGGGAGCTGTTTTTT.

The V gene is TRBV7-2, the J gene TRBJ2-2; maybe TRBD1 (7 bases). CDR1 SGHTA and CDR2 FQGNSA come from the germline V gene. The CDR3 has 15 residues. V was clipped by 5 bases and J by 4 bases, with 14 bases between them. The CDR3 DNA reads TGTGCCAGCAGCCCAGGGCAGGGGGGCACCGGGGAGCTGTTTTTT. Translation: CASSPGQGGTGELFF.

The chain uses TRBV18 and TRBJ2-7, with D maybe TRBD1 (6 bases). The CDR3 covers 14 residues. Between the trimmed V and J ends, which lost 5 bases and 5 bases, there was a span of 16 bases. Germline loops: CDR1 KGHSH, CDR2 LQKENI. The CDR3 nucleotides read TGTGCCAGCTCAGAACAGGGATCCACACACGAGCAGTACTTC. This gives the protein CASSEQGSTHEQYF.